The T cell receptor beta chain under discussion was sequenced for a study of blood T cells in healthy people across ages. V was clipped by 3 bases and J by 0 bases, with 9 bases between them. Germline CDR1 reads SGDLS; CDR2 reads YYNGEE. This CDR3 contains 14 residues. This clonotype was detected only a few times. Primers used in a second PCR of about 6 to 11 cycles were a sample-barcoded 5' primer and a J-beta primer mix. A single record per CDR3 protein comes from TCRdb applying MiXCR to the 5' RACE reads. The top ten clones hold 9.4% of a sample with hundreds of thousands of distinct CDR3 sequences, about 25% of them seen once. The sample also formed part of further work on T cells of mothers and their children.

V is TRBV9 and J is TRBJ1-1; no definite D call. The sample taken for sequencing was blood. This receptor was identified in a boy aged 5-17 years in good health. The DNA for the CDR3 is TGTGCCAGCAGCGGTGACGGGTTGAACACTGAAGCTTTCTTT. Protein product: CASSGDGLNTEAFF. The full variable domain, completed using reference TRBV9 and TRBJ1-1, is DSGVTQTPKHLITATGQRVTLRCSPRSGDLSVYWYQQSLDQGLQFLIQYYNGEERAKGNILERFSAQQFPDLHSELNLSSLELGDSALYFCASSGDGLNTEAFFGQGTRLTVV.